The 17 T cell receptor beta chains reported below all come from one sample, sequenced in a study of T-cell memory formation after mild COVID-19. In TCRdb, the 5' RACE reads were re-called with MiXCR into one record per CDR3 protein. This sample yields fewer than 600,000 distinct CDR3 sequences, of which less than 25% are seen a single time; roughly 8.1% belongs to the top ten. Sequenced material: PBMCs or a T cell subset sorted from them (not recorded which). All receptors derive from an adult woman who had mild COVID-19 (a few samples of this study predate the infection). Cell type and time point are not known.

The chain combines TRBV20-1 with TRBJ1-2, with D possibly TRBD1 on 6 matching bases. V lost 2 bases and J 0 bases, leaving 10 bases between the germline ends. CDR3 length: 14 residues. The germline V gene has CDR1 DFQATT and CDR2 SNEGSKA (reference sequence). CDR3 sequence: CSARPQGTNYGYTF. As DNA, the CDR3 is TGCAGTGCTAGACCACAGGGAACTAACTATGGCTACACCTTC.

This sequence joins TRBV7-3 and TRBJ2-1; 13 bases align to TRBD2. CDR3 length equals 15 residues. Germline CDR1 reads SGHTA; CDR2 reads FQGTGA. J lost 10 bases, V lost 5 bases, and 8 bases had no gene match. DNA of the CDR3: TGTGCCAGCAGCCCCCAGGGACTAGCGGGACTCGAGCAGTTCTTC. Its protein is CASSPQGLAGLEQFF. The full variable domain, rest sourced from reference TRBV7-3 and TRBJ2-1, is GAGVSQTPSNKVTEKGKYVELRCDPISGHTALYWYRQSLGQGPEFLIYFQGTGAADDSGLPNDRFFAVRPEGSVSTLKIQRTERGDSAVYLCASSPQGLAGLEQFFGPGTRLTVL.

This clonotype turned up a few times. V and J are TRBV20-1 and TRBJ2-1, with 10 nucleotides matching TRBD2. Germline V gene lookup returns CDR1 DFQATT and CDR2 SNEGSKA (reference sequence). CDR3 size: 15 residues. J lost 6 bases, V lost 3 bases, and 8 bases had no gene match. The CDR3 is CSASSYASGGNEQFF. The CDR3 region has the DNA TGCAGTGCTAGTTCGTATGCTAGCGGGGGCAATGAGCAGTTCTTC.

CDR3 DNA sequence: TGTGCCAGCAGCTTCGACCCGGGGGGCACTGAAGCTTTCTTT. Its translation: CASSFDPGGTEAFF. The V gene is TRBV7-9, the J gene TRBJ1-1, with a possible D match to TRBD1 (5 bases). The CDR3 is made up of 14 amino acids. V was trimmed by 3 bases and J by 4 bases, leaving 12 bases between them. Germline CDR1 is SEHNR and CDR2 is FQNEAQ (reference sequence).

In this sample, this clonotype turned up a few times. The chain combines TRBV10-3 with TRBJ2-3; perhaps TRBD2 as D (6 bases). V was trimmed by 11 bases and J by 5 bases, leaving 17 bases between them. The CDR3 runs 13 residues. Germline values: CDR1 ENHRY, CDR2 SYGVKD. The CDR3 DNA sequence: TGTGCCTCCAATCGGGAGCCGAAAGATACGCAGTATTTT. Protein sequence: CASNREPKDTQYF.

This sequence joins TRBV4-3 and TRBJ2-7; 8 bases line up with TRBD1. Trimming removed 0 bases from V and 3 bases from J; junction bases left unmatched: 10. This CDR3 contains 17 residues. Germline values: CDR1 LGHNA, CDR2 YSLEER. CDR3 nucleotides: TGCGCCAGCAGCCAAGATCGTGGCAGGGGGCTTCACTACGAGCAGTACTTC. Translated, it gives CASSQDRGRGLHYEQYF.

V and J are TRBV12-3 or TRBV12-4 and TRBJ2-1, with D perhaps given as TRBD1 or TRBD2 (5 bases each). V was pared by 3 bases and J by 7 bases, with 16 bases between. This CDR3 has 15 residues. The CDR3 sequence is CASSLGESRGNEQFF. CDR3 coding DNA: TGTGCCAGCAGTTTGGGGGAGAGCCGCGGGAATGAGCAGTTCTTC.

This chain uses TRBV20-1 with TRBJ2-1; 8 bases line up with TRBD2. Per germline, CDR1 DFQATT and CDR2 SNEGSKA (reference sequence). This CDR3 is built from 15 residues. Losses at the gene ends were 1 base for V and 4 bases for J; bases not matched to a gene: 6. The CDR3 here is CSARVGGGPYNEQFF. In nucleotides, the CDR3 is TGCAGTGCTAGAGTGGGCGGGGGGCCATACAATGAGCAGTTCTTC.

The table lists this clonotype with a few counts. The chain couples TRBV29-1 to TRBJ1-1; D may be TRBD1 (5 bases). Germline-derived CDR1 and CDR2 are SQVTM and ANQGSEA. CDR3 length: 13 residues. Trimming pared 3 bases from V and 1 base from J, leaving 9 bases between. This chain's CDR3 is CSVDRQSNTEAFF. The CDR3, as DNA: TGCAGCGTTGACCGACAGTCGAACACTGAAGCTTTCTTT.

This chain links TRBV5-1 with TRBJ2-1; perhaps TRBD2 as D (6 bases). This CDR3 region has 17 residues. Germline V gene data show CDR1 as SGHRS and CDR2 as YFSETQ. V was cut by 1 base and J by 8 bases, with 22 bases left in between. CDR3 in DNA: TGCGCCAGCAGCTTGAGCGGCGGGACCCTTACGTTCCATGAGCAGTTCTTC. This encodes CASSLSGGTLTFHEQFF. Full variable domain (rest looked up from reference TRBV5-1 and TRBJ2-1): KAGVTQTPRYLIKTRGQQVTLSCSPISGHRSVSWYQQTPGQGLQFLFEYFSETQRNKGNFPGRFSGRQFSNSRSEMNVSTLELGDSALYLCASSLSGGTLTFHEQFFGPGTRLTVL.

This clonotype was observed a handful of times. V gene TRBV5-1 combines with J gene TRBJ2-1; 7 positions agree with TRBD2. The CDR3 totals 15 residues. The ends lost 4 bases at V and 3 bases at J; junction bases unmatched: 7. Germline CDR1 and CDR2: SGHRS and YFSETQ. The CDR3 DNA reads TGCGCCAGCAGCAGACTAGCTGATAACTACAATGAGCAGTTCTTC. This translates into CASSRLADNYNEQFF.

The rearrangement uses TRBV7-9 and TRBJ2-1, with D possibly TRBD2 on 7 matching bases. The germline V and J ends were trimmed by 6 bases and 0 bases, with 21 bases remaining between them. Germline CDR1 reads SEHNR; CDR2 reads FQNEAQ (reference sequence). The CDR3 covers 18 residues. The CDR3 loop reads CASSSTLGGRSSYNEQFF. CDR3 bases: TGTGCCAGCAGTTCAACGTTGGGGGGGCGGTCCTCCTACAATGAGCAGTTCTTC.

This chain uses TRBV5-1 with TRBJ2-6, with D unclear. The V end lost 5 bases, the J end lost 1 base, and 7 bases lay between the germline ends. Germline V gene sequence: CDR1 SGHRS, CDR2 YFSETQ. The CDR3 runs to 14 residues. This CDR3 is CASRIGSGANVLTF. The CDR3 bases are TGCGCCAGCAGAATAGGTTCTGGGGCCAACGTCCTGACTTTC. The full variable domain, with the rest looked up from reference TRBV5-1 and TRBJ2-6, is KAGVTQTPRYLIKTRGQQVTLSCSPISGHRSVSWYQQTPGQGLQFLFEYFSETQRNKGNFPGRFSGRQFSNSRSEMNVSTLELGDSALYLCASRIGSGANVLTFGAGSRLTVL.

This clonotype appeared many times. V is TRBV9 and J is TRBJ2-1; 10 nucleotides align to TRBD2. The germline CDR1 and CDR2 sequences are SGDLS and YYNGEE. The CDR3 loop spans 18 amino acids. The V gene end was trimmed by 0 bases and the J gene end by 5 bases; junction bases not matched to a gene: 11. The CDR3 protein is CASSVAVAGGYGNNEQFF. The CDR3 DNA is TGTGCCAGCAGCGTAGCGGTAGCGGGAGGATATGGGAACAATGAGCAGTTCTTC.

This chain links TRBV24-1 with TRBJ2-3, with D perhaps TRBD1 or TRBD2 (5 bases each). Trimming took off 7 bases at V and 1 base at J, with 14 bases between the two ends. The germline CDR1 and CDR2 sequences are KGHDR and SFDVKD. The CDR3 length is 15 residues. This chain's CDR3 is CATRGRQDRTDTQYF. In DNA, the CDR3 is TGTGCCACCAGGGGACGTCAGGACCGCACAGATACGCAGTATTTT.

This clonotype was observed a handful of times. The gene calls are TRBV19 and TRBJ1-2; D is perhaps TRBD1 (5 bases). V was cut by 3 bases and J by 2 bases, with 13 bases left in between. Germline V lookup: CDR1 LNHDA, CDR2 SQIVND (reference sequence). The CDR3 consists of 15 residues. Written as DNA, the CDR3 is TGTGCCAGTAGTATTAGTTCGGGGGGAAACTATGGCTACACCTTC. Translation gives CASSISSGGNYGYTF.

This chain joins TRBV2 and TRBJ2-5; 8 nucleotides line up with TRBD1. CDR1 SNHLY and CDR2 FYNNEI come from the germline V gene. The V segment lost 8 bases and the J segment 2 bases; nucleotides outside the gene matches: 4. CDR3 length: 13 amino acids. CDR3 DNA: TGTGCCAGCCGGACAGGGCGGCAAGAGACCCAGTACTTC. It specifies CASRTGRQETQYF.